This T cell receptor beta chain stems from a study of tumor-infiltrating T cells and Merkel cell polyomavirus. Study-level background: Median follow-up was approximately three years, ranging from about 1.1 to 6.0 years. Sorts averaged 710 blood cells (about 350-8,000) and 5,500 to 6,000 TIL cells (about 1,800-13,000).

All patients' tumors stained robustly positive for Merkel cell polyomavirus Large T antigen by immunohistochemistry. The median patient age was roughly 69 (range about 45 to 85); all Caucasian. The germline V and J ends were trimmed by 7 bases and 0 bases, with 15 bases remaining between them. This CDR3 comprises 15 residues. Per germline, CDR1 MNHEY and CDR2 SMNVEV (reference sequence). Clones were sequenced by immunoSEQ multiplex PCR, and TCRdb holds only the in-frame ones, with some missing. The sample has approximately 920 clones, roughly 87% seen once. The receptor's source is a man in his 60s with Merkel cell carcinoma. The sequenced sample was Merkel cell polyomavirus peptide tetramer+ CD8+ T cells sorted from blood. V and J are TRBV27 and TRBJ1-1, with TRBD1 as a possible D gene (6 bases). The CDR3 DNA follows: TGTGCCAGCAACAACAGGGTCGGAATGAACACTGAAGCTTTCTTT. It yields the protein CASNNRVGMNTEAFF.